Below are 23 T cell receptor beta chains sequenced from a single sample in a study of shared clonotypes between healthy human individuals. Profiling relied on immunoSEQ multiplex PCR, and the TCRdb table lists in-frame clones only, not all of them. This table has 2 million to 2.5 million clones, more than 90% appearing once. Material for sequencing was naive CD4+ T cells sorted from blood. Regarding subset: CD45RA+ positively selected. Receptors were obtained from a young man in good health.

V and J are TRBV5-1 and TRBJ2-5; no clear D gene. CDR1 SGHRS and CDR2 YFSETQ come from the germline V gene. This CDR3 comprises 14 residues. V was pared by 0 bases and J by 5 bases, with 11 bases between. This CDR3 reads CASSLGLDLETQYF. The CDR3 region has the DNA TGCGCCAGCAGCTTGGGGCTAGATCTCGAGACCCAGTACTTC.

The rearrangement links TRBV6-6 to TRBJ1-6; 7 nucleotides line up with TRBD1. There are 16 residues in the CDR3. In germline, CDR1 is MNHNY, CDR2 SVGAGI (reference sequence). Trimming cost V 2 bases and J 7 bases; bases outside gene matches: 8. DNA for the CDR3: TGTGCCAGCAGTTACGCCTCAGGGGGGGGGAATTCACCCCTCCACTTT. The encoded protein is CASSYASGGGNSPLHF.

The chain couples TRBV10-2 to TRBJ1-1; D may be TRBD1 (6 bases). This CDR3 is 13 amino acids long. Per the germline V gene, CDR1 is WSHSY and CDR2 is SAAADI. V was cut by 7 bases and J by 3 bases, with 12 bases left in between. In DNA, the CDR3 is TGCGCCAGCACCCGACAGGACTACACTGAAGCTTTCTTT. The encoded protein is CASTRQDYTEAFF.

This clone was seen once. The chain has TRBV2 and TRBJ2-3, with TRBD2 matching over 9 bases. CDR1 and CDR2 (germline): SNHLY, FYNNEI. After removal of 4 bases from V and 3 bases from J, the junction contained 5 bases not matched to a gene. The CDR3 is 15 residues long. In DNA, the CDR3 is TGTGCCAGCAGTGGAGGTAGCGGGAGTACAGATACGCAGTATTTT. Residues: CASSGGSGSTDTQYF. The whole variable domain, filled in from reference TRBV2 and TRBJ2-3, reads EPEVTQTPSHQVTQMGQEVILRCVPISNHLYFYWYRQILGQKVEFLVSFYNNEISEKSEIFDDQFSVERPDGSNFTLKIRSTKLEDSAMYFCASSGGSGSTDTQYFGPGTRLTVL.

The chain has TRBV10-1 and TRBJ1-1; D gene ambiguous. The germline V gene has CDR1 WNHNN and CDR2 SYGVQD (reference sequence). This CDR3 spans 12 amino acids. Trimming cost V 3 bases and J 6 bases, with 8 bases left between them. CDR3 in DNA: TGCGCCAGCAGTGAAGGGCGCTCTGAAGCTTTCTTT. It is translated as CASSEGRSEAFF.

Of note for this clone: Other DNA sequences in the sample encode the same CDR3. The CDR3 DNA reads TGTGCCAGCAGCTTAGATGGGGGAAGCAATCAGCCCCAGCATTTT. Translated, it gives CASSLDGGSNQPQHF. The chain recombines TRBV7-2 with TRBJ1-5; D may be TRBD1 (5 bases). This CDR3 spans 15 amino acids. V was clipped by 1 base and J by 1 base, with 8 bases between them. Germline CDR1 is SGHTA and CDR2 is FQGNSA.

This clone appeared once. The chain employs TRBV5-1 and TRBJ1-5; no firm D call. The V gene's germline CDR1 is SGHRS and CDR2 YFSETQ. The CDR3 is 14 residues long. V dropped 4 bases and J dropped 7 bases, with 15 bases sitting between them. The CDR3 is CASSPSQFGQPQHF. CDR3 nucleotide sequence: TGCGCCAGCAGCCCAAGCCAGTTTGGGCAGCCCCAGCATTTT.

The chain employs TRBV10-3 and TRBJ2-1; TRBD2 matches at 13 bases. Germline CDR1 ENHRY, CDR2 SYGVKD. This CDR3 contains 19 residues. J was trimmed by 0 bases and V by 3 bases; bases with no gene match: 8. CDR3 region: CAISDPGLAGISSYNEQFF. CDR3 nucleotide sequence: TGTGCCATCAGTGACCCGGGACTAGCGGGGATAAGCTCCTACAATGAGCAGTTCTTC.

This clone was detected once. For the CDR3, the DNA is TGTGCCTGGAGTACACTAGCGGGGACCCAGTACTTC. It is translated as CAWSTLAGTQYF. The rearrangement links TRBV30 to TRBJ2-5, with 9 bases identical to TRBD2. The trim removed 2 bases at V and 7 bases at J, leaving 2 bases unmatched. Per the germline V gene, CDR1 is GTSNPN and CDR2 is SVGIG (reference sequence). The CDR3 extends over 12 amino acids.

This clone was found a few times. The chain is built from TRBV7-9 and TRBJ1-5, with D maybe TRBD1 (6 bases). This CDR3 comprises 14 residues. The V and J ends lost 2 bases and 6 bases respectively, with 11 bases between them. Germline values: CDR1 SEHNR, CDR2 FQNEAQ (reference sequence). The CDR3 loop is CASSLHRAGQPQHF. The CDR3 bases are TGTGCCAGCAGCTTACACAGGGCCGGTCAGCCCCAGCATTTT.

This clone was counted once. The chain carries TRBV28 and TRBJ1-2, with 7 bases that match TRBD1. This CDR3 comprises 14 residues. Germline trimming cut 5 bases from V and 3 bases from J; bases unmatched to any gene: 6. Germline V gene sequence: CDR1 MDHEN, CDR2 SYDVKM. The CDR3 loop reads CASSPGQLYYGYTF. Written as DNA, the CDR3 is TGTGCCAGCAGTCCGGGACAGCTCTACTATGGCTACACCTTC.

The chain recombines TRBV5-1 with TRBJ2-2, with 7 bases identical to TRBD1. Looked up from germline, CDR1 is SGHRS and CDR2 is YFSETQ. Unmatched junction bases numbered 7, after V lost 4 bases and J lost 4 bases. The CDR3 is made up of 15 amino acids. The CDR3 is CASSATGIGTGELFF. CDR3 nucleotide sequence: TGCGCCAGCAGCGCGACAGGGATCGGCACCGGGGAGCTGTTTTTT.

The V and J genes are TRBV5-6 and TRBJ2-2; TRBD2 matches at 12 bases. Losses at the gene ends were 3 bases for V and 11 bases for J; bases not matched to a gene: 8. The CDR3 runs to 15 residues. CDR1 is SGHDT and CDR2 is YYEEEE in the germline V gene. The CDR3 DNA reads TGTGCCAGCAGCTCTAACCGACTAGCGGGGGTCGAGCTGTTTTTT. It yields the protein CASSSNRLAGVELFF.

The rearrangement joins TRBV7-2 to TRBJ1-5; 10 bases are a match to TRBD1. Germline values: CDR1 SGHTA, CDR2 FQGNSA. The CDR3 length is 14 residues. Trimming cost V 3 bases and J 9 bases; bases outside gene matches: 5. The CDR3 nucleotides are TGTGCCAGCAGCTTCGGGACAGGGGAGTGGCCCCAGCATTTT. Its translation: CASSFGTGEWPQHF. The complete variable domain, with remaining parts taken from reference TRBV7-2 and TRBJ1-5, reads GAGVSQSPSNKVTEKGKDVELRCDPISGHTALYWYRQSLGQGLEFLIYFQGNSAPDKSGLPSDRFSAERTGGSVSTLTIQRTQQEDSAVYLCASSFGTGEWPQHFGDGTRLSIL.

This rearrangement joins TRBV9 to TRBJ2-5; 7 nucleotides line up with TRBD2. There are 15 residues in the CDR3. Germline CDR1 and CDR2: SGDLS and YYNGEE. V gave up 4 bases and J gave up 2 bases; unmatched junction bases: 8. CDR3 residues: CASSPWTSGQETQYF. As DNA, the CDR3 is TGTGCCAGCAGCCCTTGGACTAGTGGGCAAGAGACCCAGTACTTC.

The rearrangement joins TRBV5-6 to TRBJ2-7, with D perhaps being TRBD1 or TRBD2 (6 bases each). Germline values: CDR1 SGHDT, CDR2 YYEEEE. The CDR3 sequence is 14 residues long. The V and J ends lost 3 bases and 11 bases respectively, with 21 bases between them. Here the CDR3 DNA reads TGTGCCAGCAGCTCTCCCTGGACAGCGTGGGAGGAGTACTTC. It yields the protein CASSSPWTAWEEYF.

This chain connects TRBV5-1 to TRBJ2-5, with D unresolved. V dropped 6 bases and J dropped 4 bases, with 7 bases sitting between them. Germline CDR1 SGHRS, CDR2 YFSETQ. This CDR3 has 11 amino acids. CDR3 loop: CASKDRETQYF. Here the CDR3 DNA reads TGCGCCAGCAAGGACCGAGAGACCCAGTACTTC.

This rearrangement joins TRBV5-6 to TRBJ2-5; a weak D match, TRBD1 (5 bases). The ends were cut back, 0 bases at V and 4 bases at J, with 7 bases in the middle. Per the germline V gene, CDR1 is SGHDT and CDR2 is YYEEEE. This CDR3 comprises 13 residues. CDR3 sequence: CASSLGQRETQYF. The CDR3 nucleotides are TGTGCCAGCAGCTTGGGACAGCGAGAGACCCAGTACTTC.

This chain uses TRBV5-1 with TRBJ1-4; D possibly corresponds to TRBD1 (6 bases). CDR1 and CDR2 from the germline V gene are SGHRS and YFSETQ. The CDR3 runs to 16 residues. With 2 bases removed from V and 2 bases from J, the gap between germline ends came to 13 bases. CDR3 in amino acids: CASSLGSRGTNEKLFF. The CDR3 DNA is TGCGCCAGCAGCTTAGGGTCAAGGGGGACTAATGAAAAACTGTTTTTT.

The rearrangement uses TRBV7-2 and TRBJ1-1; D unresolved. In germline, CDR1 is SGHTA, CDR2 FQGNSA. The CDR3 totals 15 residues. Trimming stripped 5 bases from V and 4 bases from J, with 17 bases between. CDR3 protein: CASSKDPGSATEAFF. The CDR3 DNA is TGTGCCAGCAGCAAGGACCCGGGAAGTGCCACTGAAGCTTTCTTT.

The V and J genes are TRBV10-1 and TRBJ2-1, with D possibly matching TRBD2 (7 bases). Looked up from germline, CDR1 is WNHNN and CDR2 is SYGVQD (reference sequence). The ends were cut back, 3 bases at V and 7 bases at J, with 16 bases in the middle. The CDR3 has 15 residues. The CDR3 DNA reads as TGCGCCAGCAGTGACCCGAGGGGGGGGCGGAATGAGCAGTTCTTC. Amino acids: CASSDPRGGRNEQFF.

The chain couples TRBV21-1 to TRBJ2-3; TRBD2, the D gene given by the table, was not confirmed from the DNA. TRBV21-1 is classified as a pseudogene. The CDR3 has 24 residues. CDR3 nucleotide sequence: TGTGCCAGCAGCAAAGCGCAGAGCTATATGGAGCGACTAGCGGGAGTCTCTAGCACAGATACGCAGTATTTT. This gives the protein CASSKAQSYMERLAGVSSTDTQYF.

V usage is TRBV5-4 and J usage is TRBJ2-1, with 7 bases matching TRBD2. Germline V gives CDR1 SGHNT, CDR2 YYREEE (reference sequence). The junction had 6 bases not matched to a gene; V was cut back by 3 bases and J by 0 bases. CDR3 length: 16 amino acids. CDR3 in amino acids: CASSSGTKSSYNEQFF. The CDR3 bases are TGTGCCAGCAGCTCTGGGACTAAAAGCTCCTACAATGAGCAGTTCTTC.